This TCR beta chain was profiled in a study of immune cell composition in non-small cell lung cancer. Across the whole study: Most cases were lung adenocarcinoma or squamous cell carcinoma. Study-wide findings and caveats: Around 75% of squamous and roughly 32% of adenocarcinoma cases had tumour-associated clones >0.5%.

Clones were read by immunoSEQ multiplex PCR, and TCRdb kept only the in-frame ones, dropping some. The table lists roughly 7,000 clones, roughly 70% of them singletons. On this clone itself: Its antigen is unknown.

Per the germline V gene, CDR1 is LNHNV and CDR2 is YYDKDF (reference sequence). The CDR3 totals 13 residues. The V and J ends lost 6 bases and 5 bases respectively, with 14 bases between them. DNA was extracted from unsorted cell suspensions stored frozen. The rearrangement links TRBV15 to TRBJ2-7, with D perhaps TRBD1 (5 bases). Sequencing input: lung tumor tissue. The clonotype comes from a human donor with non-small cell lung cancer. The CDR3 loop is CATRRQGTHEQYF. As DNA, the CDR3 is TGTGCCACCAGGAGGCAGGGTACCCACGAGCAGTACTTC.